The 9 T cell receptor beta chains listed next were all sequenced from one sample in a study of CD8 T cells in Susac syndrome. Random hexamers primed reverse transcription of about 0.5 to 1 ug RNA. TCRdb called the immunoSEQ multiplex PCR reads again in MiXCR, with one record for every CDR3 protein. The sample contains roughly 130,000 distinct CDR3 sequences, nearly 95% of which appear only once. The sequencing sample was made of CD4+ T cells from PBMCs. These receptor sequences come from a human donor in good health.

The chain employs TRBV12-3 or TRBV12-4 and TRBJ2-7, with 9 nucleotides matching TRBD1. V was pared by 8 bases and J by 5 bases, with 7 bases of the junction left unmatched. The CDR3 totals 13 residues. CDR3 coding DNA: TGTGCCAGCCGGGGACAGGGAATGAACGAGCAGTACTTC. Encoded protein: CASRGQGMNEQYF.

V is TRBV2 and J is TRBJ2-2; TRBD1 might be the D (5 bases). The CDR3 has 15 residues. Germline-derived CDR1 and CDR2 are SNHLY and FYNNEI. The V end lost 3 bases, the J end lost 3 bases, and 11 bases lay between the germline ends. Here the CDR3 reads CASSDDSRYTGELFF. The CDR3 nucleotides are TGTGCCAGCAGTGATGACAGTAGGTACACCGGGGAGCTGTTTTTT.

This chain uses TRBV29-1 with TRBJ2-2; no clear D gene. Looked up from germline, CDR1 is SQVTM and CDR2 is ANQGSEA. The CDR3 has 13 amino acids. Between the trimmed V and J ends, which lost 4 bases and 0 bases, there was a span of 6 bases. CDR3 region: CSVGHANTGELFF. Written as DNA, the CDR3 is TGCAGCGTTGGGCATGCGAACACCGGGGAGCTGTTTTTT.

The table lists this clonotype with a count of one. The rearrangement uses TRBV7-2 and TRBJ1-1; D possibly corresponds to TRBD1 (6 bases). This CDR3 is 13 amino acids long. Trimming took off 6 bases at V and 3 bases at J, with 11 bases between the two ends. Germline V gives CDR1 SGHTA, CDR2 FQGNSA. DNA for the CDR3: TGTGCCAGCAGGCTATACAGGGACACTGAAGCTTTCTTT. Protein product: CASRLYRDTEAFF.

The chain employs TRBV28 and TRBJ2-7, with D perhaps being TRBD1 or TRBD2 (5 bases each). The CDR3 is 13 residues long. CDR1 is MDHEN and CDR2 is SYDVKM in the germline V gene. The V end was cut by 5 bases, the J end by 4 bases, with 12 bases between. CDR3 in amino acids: CASSPGDGYEQYF. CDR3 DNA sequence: TGTGCCAGCAGTCCCGGGGACGGTTACGAGCAGTACTTC.

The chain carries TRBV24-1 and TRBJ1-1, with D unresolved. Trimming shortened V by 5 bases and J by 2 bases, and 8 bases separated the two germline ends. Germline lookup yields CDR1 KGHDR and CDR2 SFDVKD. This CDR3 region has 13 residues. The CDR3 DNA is TGTGCCACCAGTGGAGGTGCAAACACTGAAGCTTTCTTT. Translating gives CATSGGANTEAFF.

The DNA for the CDR3 is TGTGCCAGCAGCCAAGAGGGTAGGGTCTACAATGAGCAGTTCTTC. Translation gives CASSQEGRVYNEQFF. V gene TRBV3-1 combines with J gene TRBJ2-1; D ambiguous. Trimming took 0 bases from V and 3 from J, leaving 9 bases between them. Germline lookup yields CDR1 LGHDT and CDR2 YNNKEL (reference sequence). The length of the CDR3 is 15 residues.

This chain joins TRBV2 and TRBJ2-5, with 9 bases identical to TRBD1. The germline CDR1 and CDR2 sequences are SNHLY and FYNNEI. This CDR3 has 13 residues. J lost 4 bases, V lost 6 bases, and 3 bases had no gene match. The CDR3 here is CASRQGALETQYF. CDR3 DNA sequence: TGTGCCAGCAGACAGGGGGCTTTAGAGACCCAGTACTTC.

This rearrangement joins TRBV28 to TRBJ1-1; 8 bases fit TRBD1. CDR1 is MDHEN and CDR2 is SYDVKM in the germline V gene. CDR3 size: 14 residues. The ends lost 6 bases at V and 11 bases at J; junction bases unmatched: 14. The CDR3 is CASRKGQGHVSAFF. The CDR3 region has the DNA TGTGCCAGCAGAAAAGGACAGGGCCATGTCTCGGCTTTCTTT.